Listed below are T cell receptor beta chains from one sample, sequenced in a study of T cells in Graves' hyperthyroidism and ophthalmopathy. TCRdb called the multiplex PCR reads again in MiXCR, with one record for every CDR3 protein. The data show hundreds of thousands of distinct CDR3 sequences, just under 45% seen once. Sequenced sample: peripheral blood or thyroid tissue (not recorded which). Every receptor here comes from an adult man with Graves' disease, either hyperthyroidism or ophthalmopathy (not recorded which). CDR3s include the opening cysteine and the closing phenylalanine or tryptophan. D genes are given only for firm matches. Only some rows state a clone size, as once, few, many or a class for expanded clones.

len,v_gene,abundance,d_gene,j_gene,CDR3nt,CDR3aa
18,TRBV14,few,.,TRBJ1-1,TGTGCCAGCAGCCAAGACCGTGCAGGGTTGGGGATGAACACTGAAGCTTTCTTT,CASSQDRAGLGMNTEAFF
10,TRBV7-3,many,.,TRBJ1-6,TGTGCCAGCAGCGATTCACCCCTCCACTTT,CASSDSPLHF
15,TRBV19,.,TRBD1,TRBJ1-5,TGTGCCAGTAGTCCAATAGGACAGGGGGCCCAGCCCCAGCATTTT,CASSPIGQGAQPQHF
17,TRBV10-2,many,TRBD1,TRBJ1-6,TGCGCCAGCAGTGAGTCACAGGGGATGTCATATAATTCACCCCTCCACTTT,CASSESQGMSYNSPLHF
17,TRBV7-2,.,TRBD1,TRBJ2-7,TGTGCCAGCAGCTTCCGGGACAGGGGGAGGTCGAACAACGAGCAGTACTTC,CASSFRDRGRSNNEQYF
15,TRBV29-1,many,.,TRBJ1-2,TGCAGCGTTGACTCATTTACAGACGCAAACTATGGCTACACCTTC,CSVDSFTDANYGYTF
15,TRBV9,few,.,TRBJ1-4,TGTGCCAGCAACTATCAGGGTTTAGGTAATGAAAAACTGTTTTTT,CASNYQGLGNEKLFF
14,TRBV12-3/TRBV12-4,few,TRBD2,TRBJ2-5,TGTGCCAGCAGTTTAGTGTGGGGGGGAGAGACCCAGTACTTC,CASSLVWGGETQYF
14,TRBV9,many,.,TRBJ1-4,TGTGCCAGCAGCGTCGACGAGACTGAGGAAAAACTGTTTTTT,CASSVDETEEKLFF
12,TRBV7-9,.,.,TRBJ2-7,TGTGCCAGCAGCTTTGATATGGGCGGGCAGTACTTC,CASSFDMGGQYF
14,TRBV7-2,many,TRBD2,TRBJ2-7,TGTGCCAGCAGCCCGGGGAGGGGAGTCTACGAGCAGTACTTC,CASSPGRGVYEQYF
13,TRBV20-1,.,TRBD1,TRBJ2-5,TGCAGTGCTAGCCTCAGGGGGTATGAGACCCAGTACTTC,CSASLRGYETQYF
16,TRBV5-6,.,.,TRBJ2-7,TGTGCCAGCAGCTTGACTCCGGGACTGCGCTCCTACGAGCAGTACTTC,CASSLTPGLRSYEQYF
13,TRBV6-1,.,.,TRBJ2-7,TGTGCCAGCAGGCAAGAGGATCACTACGAGCAGTACTTC,CASRQEDHYEQYF
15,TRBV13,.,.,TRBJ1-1,TGTGCCAGCAGCTTAGTCCGCAACATGAACACTGAAGCTTTCTTT,CASSLVRNMNTEAFF
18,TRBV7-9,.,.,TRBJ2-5,TGTGCCAGCAGTACCCTCTCCGACCCCAGAGCGTCCCAAGAGACCCAGTACTTC,CASSTLSDPRASQETQYF
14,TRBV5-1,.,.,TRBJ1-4,TGCGCCAGCAGCTCCCCGAAGGGAGGTGAAAAACTGTTTTTT,CASSSPKGGEKLFF
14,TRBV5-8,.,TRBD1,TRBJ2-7,TGTGCCAGCAGCCTCTACAGGGGGCGCGACGAGCAGTACTTC,CASSLYRGRDEQYF
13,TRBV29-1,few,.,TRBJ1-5,TGCAGCGTTGAGGTGGGGGGGGGGTTGCCCCAGCATTTT,CSVEVGGGLPQHF
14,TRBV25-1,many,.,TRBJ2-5,TGTGCCAGCAGTGATAGGGACACCCCAGAGACCCAGTACTTC,CASSDRDTPETQYF
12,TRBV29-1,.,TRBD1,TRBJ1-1,TGCAGCTTAGGACAGGGAAGCACTGAAGCTTTCTTT,CSLGQGSTEAFF
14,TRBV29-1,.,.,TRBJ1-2,TGCAGCGTTGAAACGATAGGGCTCGGGTGGGGCTGCACCTTC,CSVETIGLGWGCTF
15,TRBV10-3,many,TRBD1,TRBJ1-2,TGTGCCATCCCCGGTGGACAGGGGGCAACGAATGGCTACACCTTC,CAIPGGQGATNGYTF
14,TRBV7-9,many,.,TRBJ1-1,TGTGCCAGCAGACGCACCGGGGAGAGCACTGAAGCTTTCTTT,CASRRTGESTEAFF
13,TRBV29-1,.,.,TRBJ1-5,TGCAGCGTTACGGGGGATAGCAATCAGCCCCAGCATTTT,CSVTGDSNQPQHF
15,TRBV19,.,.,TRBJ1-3,TGTGCCAGTAGTATAGAAGGCAGGAAGGGAAACACCATATATTTT,CASSIEGRKGNTIYF
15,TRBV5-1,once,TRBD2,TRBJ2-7,TGCGCCAGCAGCTTGAGCGGGGGGATTTACAACGAGCAGTACTTC,CASSLSGGIYNEQYF
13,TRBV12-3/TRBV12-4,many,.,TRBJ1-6,TGTGCCAGCAGCTTGGGGACTGATTCACCCCTCCACTTT,CASSLGTDSPLHF
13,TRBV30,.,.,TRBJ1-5,TGTGCCAGTCGCGTGGGGGTAGATCAGCCCCAGCATTTT,CASRVGVDQPQHF
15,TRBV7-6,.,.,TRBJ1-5,TGTGCCAGCAGCTTATCAGGACTTAGCAATCAGCCCCAGCATTTT,CASSLSGLSNQPQHF
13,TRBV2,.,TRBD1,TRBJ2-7,TGTGCCAGCAGAGCGACAGGGTACTACGAGCAGTACTTC,CASRATGYYEQYF
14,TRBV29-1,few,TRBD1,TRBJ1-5,TGCAGCGTTGGGGGGACAGGGGGCAATCAGCCCCAGCATTTT,CSVGGTGGNQPQHF
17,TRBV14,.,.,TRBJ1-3,TGTGCCAGCAGCCAAGTCGGTCTCTCAGGGACTGGAAACACCATATATTTT,CASSQVGLSGTGNTIYF
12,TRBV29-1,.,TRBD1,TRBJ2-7,TGCAGCAACGGACAGGGCTCCTACGAGCAGTACTTC,CSNGQGSYEQYF
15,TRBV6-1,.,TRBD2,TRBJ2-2,TGTGCCAGCAGGACCACGGGGGGGAACACCGGGGAGCTGTTTTTT,CASRTTGGNTGELFF
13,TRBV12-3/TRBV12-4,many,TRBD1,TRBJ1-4,TGTGCCAGCAGTTGGACAGGGAGTGAAAAACTGTTTTTT,CASSWTGSEKLFF
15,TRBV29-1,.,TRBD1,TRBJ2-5,TGCAGCGTTCGACAGGGGGACCTGAGGCAAGAGACCCAGTACTTC,CSVRQGDLRQETQYF
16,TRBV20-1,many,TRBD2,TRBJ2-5,TGCAGTGCTAGTAATCCACTAGCGGGGATCGTGGAGACCCAGTACTTC,CSASNPLAGIVETQYF
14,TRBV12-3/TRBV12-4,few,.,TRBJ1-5,TGTGCCAGCACCATCCGAGGGGTCAATCAGCCCCAGCATTTT,CASTIRGVNQPQHF
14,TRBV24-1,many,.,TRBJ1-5,TGTGCCACCAGTGATGGGGGTACCAACCAGCCCCAGCATTTT,CATSDGGTNQPQHF
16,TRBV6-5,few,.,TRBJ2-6,TGTGCCAGCAGTTACGACGACAACTCTGGGGCCAACGTCCTGACTTTC,CASSYDDNSGANVLTF
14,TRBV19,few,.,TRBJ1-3,TGTGCCAGTAGTACGACCGGGAGGCGAAACACCATATATTTT,CASSTTGRRNTIYF
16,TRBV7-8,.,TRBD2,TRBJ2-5,TGTGCCAGCAGCTTAGGGGTGTCGGGGGGGCGGGAGACCCAGTACTTC,CASSLGVSGGRETQYF
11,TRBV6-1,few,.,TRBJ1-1,TGTGCCAGCTTATTGGGCAGGGAAGCTTTCTTT,CASLLGREAFF
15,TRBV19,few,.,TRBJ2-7,TGTGCCAGTAGTCTCCGGGTTAGCGTCACCTACGAGCAGTACTTC,CASSLRVSVTYEQYF
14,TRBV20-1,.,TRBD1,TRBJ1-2,TGCAGTGCTAGAGAGGACAGGGGCTCGGATGGCTACACCTTC,CSAREDRGSDGYTF
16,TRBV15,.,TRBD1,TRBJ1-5,TGTGCCACCAGCGCATCGACAGGGAAAGGCAATCAGCCCCAGCATTTT,CATSASTGKGNQPQHF
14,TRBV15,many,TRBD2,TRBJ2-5,TGTGCCACCAGCAGAGTCTGGGGGGGAGAGACCCAGTACTTC,CATSRVWGGETQYF
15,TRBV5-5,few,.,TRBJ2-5,TGTGCCAGCAGCTTAGGTGCTAGCGACCAAGAGACCCAGTACTTC,CASSLGASDQETQYF
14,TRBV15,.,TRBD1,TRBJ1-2,TGTGCCACCAGGTCGATCGGGACAGGGCTTGGCTACACCTTC,CATRSIGTGLGYTF
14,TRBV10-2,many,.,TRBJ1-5,TGCGCCAGCAGTGAGGTGGACTTCCCTGGGCCCCAGCATTTT,CASSEVDFPGPQHF
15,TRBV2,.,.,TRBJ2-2,TGTGCCAGCAGCCAAGTGGAGGGGTCCATCGGGGAGCTGTTTTTT,CASSQVEGSIGELFF